This is a list of T cell receptor beta chains from one sample in a study of T cell responses to AZD1222 COVID-19 vaccine. Using immunoSEQ multiplex PCR, the repertoire was profiled, and TCRdb retains in-frame clones only, with some absent. This table has 95,000 to 150,000 clones, about 88% appearing once. Sample: peripheral blood, taken 28 days after the second AZD1222 dose. All receptors derive from an adult who received the AZD1222 COVID-19 vaccine. The CDR3 runs from the conserved cysteine through the conserved F or W. Clone size appears in some rows only: once, few, many, or a class for an expanded clone.

TRBV11-3,16,.,TRBJ1-3,CASSFRGGNSGNTIYF
TRBV28,14,.,TRBJ2-7,CASSPTGYSYEQYF
TRBV10-1,12,.,TRBJ1-1,CASNDRNTEAFF
TRBV2,14,few,TRBJ1-6,CASSRAPHNSPLHF
TRBV6-4,16,.,TRBJ2-3,CASSLNYDASTDTQYF
TRBV5-1,13,.,TRBJ1-2,CASSSGQGYGYTF
TRBV6-5,15,once,TRBJ1-2,CASRVPGSRGYGYTF
TRBV2,17,.,TRBJ1-1,CASRGWGAGSMNTEAFF
TRBV4-1,19,.,TRBJ2-7,CASSHPKYALGASSYEQYF
TRBV7-2,16,.,TRBJ1-3,CASSSEGTLQTGTIYF
TRBV12-3/TRBV12-4,12,.,TRBJ1-1,CASGPGGRISFF
TRBV11-3,14,.,TRBJ2-5,CASSLWGRGETQYF
TRBV3-1/TRBV3-2,16,.,TRBJ2-1,CASSPFPGGGKGEQFF
TRBV6-4,14,.,TRBJ1-5,CASSGGQGSQPQHF
TRBV6-5,14,.,TRBJ1-1,CASILNHRDRGAFF
TRBV11-3,15,once,TRBJ2-3,CASSLGGTRQDTQYF
TRBV30,15,.,TRBJ1-6,CASGTGSSYNSPLHF